A selection of T cell receptor beta chains follows, all from one sample in a study of T cells in Graves' hyperthyroidism and ophthalmopathy. TCRdb independently ran MiXCR on the multiplex PCR reads; one entry per CDR3 protein. Of 600,000 to 800,000 distinct CDR3 sequences in the sample, 30% to 40% were seen once. Input material: blood. The receptors were sampled from a woman between 40 and 50 years old with Graves' hyperthyroidism. Both conserved end residues are part of each CDR3. A clone size is listed for some rows: how often the clone was seen (once, few, many), or a class if it is expanded.

clone_size v_call cdr3_aa
many TRBV5-1 CASSGTQANTEAFF
- TRBV25-1 CASSEISTSGYEQYF
few TRBV20-1 CSANTGLSVAFF
once TRBV7-2 CASSLAWDRGEFF
many TRBV29-1 CSVVGLGEKLFF
many TRBV7-9 CASSPPSLGLAFF
- TRBV10-3 CAISVGTQFDEQYF
many TRBV7-2 CASSPPPTGDGYTF
few TRBV28 CASSPTGINQPQHF
many TRBV2 CASSGGTPSLVTF
few TRBV10-3 CAISDRANVLTF
- TRBV7-2 CASSLVLQGDNEQFF
many TRBV29-1 CSVALRGDQETQYF
many TRBV10-2 CASMGEAQLNTEAFF
many TRBV2 CASSEQGANQPQHF
- TRBV12-3/TRBV12-4 CASSLMGADFF
few TRBV6-5 CASSPAGVSTGELFF
- TRBV7-4 CASRTGVGEQHF
many TRBV7-2 CASSQGQDSPLHF
- TRBV9 CASNRAGQNTEAFF
few TRBV20-1 CSARALGLAGKETQYF
many TRBV20-1 CSANRVGNTEAFF
- TRBV7-9 CASSRRGNTIYF
- TRBV27 CATRQFYSNQPQHF
few TRBV9 CASSEEGQMNTEAFF
many TRBV9 CASSVADRWNTEAFF
- TRBV28 CASTPLGGDQPQHF
- TRBV7-2 CASSLVANEQFF
many TRBV10-3 CAIGPTGREDTEAFF
many TRBV5-1 CASSSDRGDAEQYF
- TRBV6-5 CASSYRAGDEQYF
few TRBV5-6 CASSSGTGGDEQYF
once TRBV3-1 CASSPSTFYGYTF
many TRBV7-2 CASSLRQGKNEKLFF
- TRBV7-2 CASSLGTVNSEAFF
- TRBV7-2 CASSPIQGAGNTIYF
- TRBV10-2 CASSPPEGAQAFF
- TRBV7-2 CASSSYRLNETQYF
many TRBV25-1 CASRSHTINTEAFF
many TRBV7-6 CASSPGTAAFSEAFF